Shown below are 22 T cell receptor beta chains from a single sample sequenced in a study of shared clonotypes between healthy human individuals. TCRdb keeps only in-frame clones here, not all; method: immunoSEQ multiplex PCR. The data hold about half a million clones, with approximately 84% observed a single time. The specimen was PBMCs. Receptors were obtained from a woman in her thirties or forties in good health. Some clones in this sample may be carry-over from other donors' samples.

This clone was counted many times. The chain couples TRBV2 to TRBJ2-7, with TRBD2 matching over 7 bases. Germline V gene lookup returns CDR1 SNHLY and CDR2 FYNNEI. The CDR3 runs to 14 residues. V shed 10 bases, J shed 6 bases, and the junction held 15 bases outside the gene matches. CDR3 nucleotides: TGTGCCACGAGACCCGGGACTACTCTACGCGAGCAGTACTTC. This codes for CATRPGTTLREQYF. The entire variable domain, with the rest obtained from reference TRBV2 and TRBJ2-7, is as follows: EPEVTQTPSHQVTQMGQEVILRCVPISNHLYFYWYRQILGQKVEFLVSFYNNEISEKSEIFDDQFSVERPDGSNFTLKIRSTKLEDSAMYFCATRPGTTLREQYFGPGTRLTVT.

V is TRBV11-2 and J is TRBJ2-5, with D unclear. This CDR3 is 15 amino acids long. The germline CDR1 and CDR2 sequences are SGHAT and FQNNGV. The germline V and J ends were trimmed by 1 base and 2 bases, with 11 bases remaining between them. The CDR3 nucleotides are TGTGCCAGCAGCTTAGGTGGATCAGCTCAAGAGACCCAGTACTTC. Its translation: CASSLGGSAQETQYF.

This clone was counted many times. Other DNA sequences in this sample translate to the same CDR3. The chain links TRBV10-1 to TRBJ2-3; maybe TRBD2 (6 bases). V gave up 3 bases and J gave up 4 bases, with 35 bases separating them. This CDR3 spans 22 amino acids. Germline CDR1 is WNHNN and CDR2 is SYGVQD (reference sequence). This CDR3 reads CASSERPQSREEGGMMADTQYF. In DNA, the CDR3 is TGCGCCAGCAGTGAACGGCCCCAATCTAGAGAGGAAGGCGGGATGATGGCAGATACGCAGTATTTT.

Remarks on this clone: Distinct nucleotide sequences in the sample also encode this CDR3. The chain uses TRBV2 and TRBJ1-1, with TRBD1 matching over 7 bases. Trimming at V came to 6 bases and at J to 1 base, leaving 2 bases not matched to a gene. The CDR3 has 13 amino acids. The V gene's germline CDR1 is SNHLY and CDR2 FYNNEI. CDR3 coding DNA: TGTGCCAGCAGAGGGGACAGGAACACTGAAGCTTTCTTT. It is translated as CASRGDRNTEAFF.

This clone was seen a handful of times. The genes are TRBV2 and TRBJ2-7; 7 positions agree with TRBD2. V lost 2 bases to trimming and J lost 4 bases; unmatched junction nucleotides: 8. CDR1 is SNHLY, CDR2 FYNNEI, per germline. This CDR3 is built from 15 residues. The CDR3 region has the DNA TGTGCCAGCAGTGAAAGGTGGCTAGCGGTGTACGAGCAGTACTTC. Its translation: CASSERWLAVYEQYF.

A remark on this clone: With a far larger clone one base away, a read error is the likely cause. V is TRBV7-9 and J is TRBJ2-3; 7 bases align to TRBD2. The CDR3 totals 14 residues. CDR1 and CDR2 (germline): SEHNR, FQNEAQ (reference sequence). The CDR3 DNA reads TGTGCCAGCAGCTTAGAGCGGGATGGTGTTACGCGGTATTTT. Protein: CASSLERDGVTRYF. The full variable domain, its missing parts supplied by reference TRBV7-9 and TRBJ2-3, is DTGVSQNPRHKITKRGQNVTFRCDPISEHNRLYWYRQTLGQGPEFLTYFQNEAQLEKSRLLSDRFSAERPKGSFSTLEIQRTEQGDSAMYLCASSLERDGVTRYFGPGTRLTVL.

The chain has TRBV4-2 and TRBJ2-1; 9 nucleotides align to TRBD2. CDR1 is LGHNA, CDR2 YNFKEQ, per germline. V lost 3 bases, J lost 6 bases, and 9 bases stayed unmatched. This CDR3 has 16 residues. The CDR3 DNA reads as TGTGCCAGCAGCCAGAGTAGCGGGAGTCGGTTCAATGAGCAGTTCTTC. It encodes CASSQSSGSRFNEQFF.

CDR3 in amino acids: CASSQAGQPGNTIYF. The CDR3 DNA sequence: TGTGCCAGCAGCCAAGCGGGACAGCCTGGAAACACCATATATTTT. The rearrangement links TRBV7-6 to TRBJ1-3; 7 nucleotides line up with TRBD1. The CDR3 consists of 15 residues. Germline assignment: CDR1 SGHVS and CDR2 FNYEAQ. After removal of 5 bases from V and 2 bases from J, the junction contained 6 bases not matched to a gene.

This clone was picked up a small number of times. CDR3 bases: TGTGCCAGCAGCTTAGCCTTTGGGGCCCAAGAGACCCAGTACTTC. This codes for CASSLAFGAQETQYF. The chain links TRBV7-2 to TRBJ2-5; tentatively, D is TRBD1 (5 bases). Per germline, CDR1 SGHTA and CDR2 FQGNSA. CDR3 length: 15 residues. The V and J ends lost 0 bases and 1 base respectively, with 9 bases between them. The full variable domain, its missing parts supplied by reference TRBV7-2 and TRBJ2-5, is GAGVSQSPSNKVTEKGKDVELRCDPISGHTALYWYRQSLGQGLEFLIYFQGNSAPDKSGLPSDRFSAERTGGSVSTLTIQRTQQEDSAVYLCASSLAFGAQETQYFGPGTRLLVL.

Concerning this clone: A single base is all that separates this from a far larger clone, so a read error is likely. The sample contains more than one DNA sequence encoding this CDR3. The V gene is TRBV27, the J gene TRBJ1-3; D might be TRBD1 (6 bases). The CDR3 runs to 15 residues. Trimming took off 4 bases at V and 3 bases at J, with 13 bases between the two ends. Germline CDR1 MNHEY, CDR2 SMNVEV (reference sequence). CDR3 sequence reads: CASSSMTGYGNTIYF. In DNA form, the CDR3 reads TGTGCCAGCAGTTCAATGACAGGTTATGGAAACACCATATATTTT.

The CDR3 is CASSPQGAATGELFF. In DNA form, the CDR3 reads TGTGCCAGCAGCCCACAGGGGGCGGCCACCGGGGAGCTGTTTTTT. The chain recombines TRBV9 with TRBJ2-2, with 9 bases matching TRBD1. V shed 4 bases and J 4 bases; nucleotides not matched to a gene: 5. The CDR3 is 15 residues long. Germline V gene lookup returns CDR1 SGDLS and CDR2 YYNGEE.

Comment on this clone: This likely reflects a read error, since a far larger clone is one base away. The rearrangement uses TRBV18 and TRBJ1-1; D possibly corresponds to TRBD1 (5 bases). Per germline, CDR1 KGHSH and CDR2 LQKENI. The CDR3 length is 13 residues. CDR3 DNA: TGTGCCGGCTCAGATGGGAACAGGAGGGAAGCTTTCTTT. The encoded protein is CAGSDGNRREAFF.

Comments on this clone: A far larger clone is one base from this, pointing to a likely read error. V gene TRBV5-4 combines with J gene TRBJ2-7, with TRBD1 matching over 9 bases. Germline CDR1 and CDR2: SGHNT and YYREEE (reference sequence). The CDR3 extends over 14 amino acids. V lost 4 bases to trimming and J lost 0 bases; unmatched junction nucleotides: 2. The CDR3 DNA sequence: TGTGCCAGCAGCCGGGACAGGGACTCCTACGAGCAGTACTTC. Protein sequence: CASSRDRDSYEQYF.

Regarding this clone: A far larger clone differs by one base, so this is likely a read error. The chain carries TRBV5-1 and TRBJ1-2, with unresolved D. There are 14 residues in the CDR3. V lost 0 bases and J lost 10, with 16 bases in between. Germline loops: CDR1 SGHRS, CDR2 YFSETQ. The CDR3 DNA reads TGCGCCAGCAGCTTGGGGACCTCACATGATGACTACACCTTC. Translation gives CASSLGTSHDDYTF.

In the case of this clone: A read error is the likely source, as a far larger clone sits one nucleotide away. The sample holds other DNA sequences that translate to the same CDR3. This rearrangement joins TRBV28 to TRBJ2-7; D is unresolved. This CDR3 spans 14 amino acids. Germline V gene data show CDR1 as MDHEN and CDR2 as SYDVKM. V lost 3 bases and J lost 8, with 17 bases in between. The chain's CDR3 is CASSFRLEESKQYF. In DNA form, the CDR3 reads TGTGCCAGCAGTTTCAGGTTGGAAGAGTCGAAGCAGTACTTC.

The genes are TRBV29-1 and TRBJ1-1; 8 nucleotides align to TRBD1. Germline V gives CDR1 SQVTM, CDR2 ANQGSEA. CDR3 length: 14 amino acids. V shed 7 bases and J 3 bases; nucleotides not matched to a gene: 10. Written as DNA, the CDR3 is TGCAGCGCTGTTGACAGGGGAGAGTACACTGAAGCTTTCTTT. Translated: CSAVDRGEYTEAFF.

The chain links TRBV5-1 to TRBJ2-7; D uncertain. Germline V CDR1 and CDR2: SGHRS, YFSETQ. V was shortened by 4 bases and J by 5 bases, with 13 bases between the two germline ends. This CDR3 is 13 amino acids long. CDR3 nucleotides: TGCGCCAGCAGCCCAGGCCGGGCAGACGAGCAGTACTTC. Its protein is CASSPGRADEQYF.

The CDR3 spells CASTPGQGLHEQYF. CDR3 DNA sequence: TGTGCCAGCACCCCGGGACAGGGACTACACGAGCAGTACTTC. This chain joins TRBV27 and TRBJ2-7, with 9 nucleotides matching TRBD1. The CDR3 contains 14 residues. J gave up 5 bases and V 7 bases, and 9 bases lay outside the gene matches. Germline CDR1 MNHEY, CDR2 SMNVEV (reference sequence).

The V gene is TRBV18, the J gene TRBJ1-2; no reliable D call. This CDR3 spans 17 amino acids. Germline CDR1 is KGHSH and CDR2 is LQKENI. The ends were cut back, 3 bases at V and 0 bases at J, with 17 bases in the middle. For the CDR3, the DNA is TGTGCCAGCTCACCCGAGGCAAGCTTTCAAGCTAACTATGGCTACACCTTC. This encodes CASSPEASFQANYGYTF.

As to this clone: A single base is all that separates this from a far larger clone, so a read error is likely. The chain couples TRBV5-1 to TRBJ2-5; TRBD2 aligns across 10 bases. Per germline, CDR1 SGHRS and CDR2 YFSETQ. J gave up 11 bases and V 0 bases, and 7 bases lay outside the gene matches. The CDR3 runs to 14 residues. DNA for the CDR3: TGCGCCAGCAGCTTGGAACCAGCGGGAGGGGAGCAGTACTTC. The encoded protein is CASSLEPAGGEQYF.

To note about this clone: A read error may explain this, as a much larger clone is one base away. This specimen includes other DNA sequences encoding the same CDR3. V and J are TRBV6-1 and TRBJ2-5; D is possibly TRBD2 (6 bases). Germline V gives CDR1 MNHNS, CDR2 SASEGT. CDR3 size: 16 residues. Trimming left V 3 bases short and J 2 bases short, with 16 bases between. CDR3 DNA: TGTGCCAGCAGTGAGGGGGGTAGCGGTGTACAAGAGACCCAGTACTTC. Its protein product is CASSEGGSGVQETQYF.

The V gene is TRBV2, the J gene TRBJ2-5, with a weak D call TRBD2 (6 bases). The end of the DNA is better explained by TRBJ2-7, so the J call may be wrong. The germline V gene encodes CDR1 SNHLY and CDR2 FYNNEI. CDR3 length equals 14 residues. CDR3 nucleotide sequence: TGTGCCAGCAAGTTCCGGGACTTGTCCTACGAGCAGTACTTC. This encodes CASKFRDLSYEQYF.